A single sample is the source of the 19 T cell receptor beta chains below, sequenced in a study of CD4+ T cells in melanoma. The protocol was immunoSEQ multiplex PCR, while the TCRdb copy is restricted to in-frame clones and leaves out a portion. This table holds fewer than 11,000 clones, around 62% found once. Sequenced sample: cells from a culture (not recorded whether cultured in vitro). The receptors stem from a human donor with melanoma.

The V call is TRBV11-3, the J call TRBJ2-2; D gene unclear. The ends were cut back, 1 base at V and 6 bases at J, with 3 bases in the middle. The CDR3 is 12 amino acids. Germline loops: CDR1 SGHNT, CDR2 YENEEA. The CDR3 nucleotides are TGTGCCAGCAGCTTAGCGGCCGGGGAGCTGTTTTTT. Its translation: CASSLAAGELFF.

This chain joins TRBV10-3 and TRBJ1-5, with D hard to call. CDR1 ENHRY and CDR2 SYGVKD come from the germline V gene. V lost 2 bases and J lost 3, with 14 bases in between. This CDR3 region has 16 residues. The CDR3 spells CAISEGPDMINQPQHF. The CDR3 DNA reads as TGTGCCATCAGTGAGGGTCCTGACATGATCAATCAGCCCCAGCATTTT.

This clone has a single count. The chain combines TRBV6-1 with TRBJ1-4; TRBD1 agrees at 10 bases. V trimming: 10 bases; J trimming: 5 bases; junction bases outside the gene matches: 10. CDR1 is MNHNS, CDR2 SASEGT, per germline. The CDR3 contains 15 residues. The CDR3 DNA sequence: TGTGCCACTAGTGAGCCGGGACAGGGGAATGAAAAACTGTTTTTT. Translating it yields CATSEPGQGNEKLFF.

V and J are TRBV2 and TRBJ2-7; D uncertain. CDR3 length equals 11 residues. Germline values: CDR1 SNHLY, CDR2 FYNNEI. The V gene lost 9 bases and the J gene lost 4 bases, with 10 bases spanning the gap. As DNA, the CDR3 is TGTGCCAGTAGCAGTGATTACGAGCAGTACTTC. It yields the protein CASSSDYEQYF.

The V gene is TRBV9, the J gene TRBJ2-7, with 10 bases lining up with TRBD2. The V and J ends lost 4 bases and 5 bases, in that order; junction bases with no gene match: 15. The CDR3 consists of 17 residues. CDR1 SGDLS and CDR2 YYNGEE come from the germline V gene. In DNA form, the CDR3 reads TGTGCCAGCAGCCCTACTCTAGCGGGGGCCCCTTTTAACGAGCAGTACTTC. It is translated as CASSPTLAGAPFNEQYF.

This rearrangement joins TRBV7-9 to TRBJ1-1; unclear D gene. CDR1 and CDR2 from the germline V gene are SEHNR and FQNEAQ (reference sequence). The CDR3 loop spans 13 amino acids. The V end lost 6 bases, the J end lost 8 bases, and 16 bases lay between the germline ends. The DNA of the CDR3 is TGTGCCAGCAGTCGGGAGTGGCGGGAGGAAGCTTTCTTT. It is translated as CASSREWREEAFF.

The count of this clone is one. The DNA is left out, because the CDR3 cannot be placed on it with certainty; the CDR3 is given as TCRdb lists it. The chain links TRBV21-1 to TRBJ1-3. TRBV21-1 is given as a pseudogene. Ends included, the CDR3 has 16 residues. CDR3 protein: CALNFGPGAPGNTIYF.

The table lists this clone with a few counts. CDR3 sequence reads: CASSEGYEQYF. CDR3 DNA sequence: TGTGCCAGCAGTGAAGGGTACGAGCAGTACTTC. The chain joins TRBV6-1 to TRBJ2-7; D call uncertain. Trimming stripped 1 base from V and 4 bases from J, with 2 bases between. Germline CDR1 is MNHNS and CDR2 is SASEGT. The CDR3 loop spans 11 amino acids.

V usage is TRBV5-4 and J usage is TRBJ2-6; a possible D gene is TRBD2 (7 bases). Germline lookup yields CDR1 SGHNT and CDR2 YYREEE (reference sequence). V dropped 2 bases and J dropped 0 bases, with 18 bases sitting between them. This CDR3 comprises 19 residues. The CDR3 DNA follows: TGTGCCAGCAGCTTCCGGGGCGGGGGACACAGCTCTGGGGCCAACGTCCTGACTTTC. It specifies CASSFRGGGHSSGANVLTF.

CDR3 DNA sequence: TGCGCCAGCGGACAGGACAGGGTCAATGAGCAGTTCTTC. The encoded protein is CASGQDRVNEQFF. The chain is built from TRBV4-1 and TRBJ2-1, with 8 bases identical to TRBD1. The junction had 6 bases not matched to a gene; V was cut back by 8 bases and J by 6 bases. Looked up from germline, CDR1 is MGHRA and CDR2 is YSYEKL. CDR3 length: 13 amino acids.

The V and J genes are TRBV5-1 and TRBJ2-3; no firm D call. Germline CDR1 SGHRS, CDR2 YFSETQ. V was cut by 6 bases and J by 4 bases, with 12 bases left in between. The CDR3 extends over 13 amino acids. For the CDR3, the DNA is TGCGCCAGCACTCACGCTGCGGCAGATACGCAGTATTTT. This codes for CASTHAAADTQYF.

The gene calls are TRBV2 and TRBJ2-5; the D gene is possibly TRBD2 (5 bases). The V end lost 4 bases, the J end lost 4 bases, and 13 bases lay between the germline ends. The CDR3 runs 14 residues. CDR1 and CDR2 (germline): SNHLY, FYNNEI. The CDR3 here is CASSGRGRRETQYF. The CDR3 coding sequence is TGTGCCAGCAGTGGACGGGGAAGAAGAGAGACCCAGTACTTC.

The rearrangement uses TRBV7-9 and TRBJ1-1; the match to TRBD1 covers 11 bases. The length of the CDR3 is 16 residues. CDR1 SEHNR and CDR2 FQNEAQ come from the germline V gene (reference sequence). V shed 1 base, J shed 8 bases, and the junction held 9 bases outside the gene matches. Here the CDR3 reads CASSLGGTGGRPEAFF. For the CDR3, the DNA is TGTGCCAGCAGCTTAGGGGGGACAGGGGGACGTCCGGAAGCTTTCTTT.

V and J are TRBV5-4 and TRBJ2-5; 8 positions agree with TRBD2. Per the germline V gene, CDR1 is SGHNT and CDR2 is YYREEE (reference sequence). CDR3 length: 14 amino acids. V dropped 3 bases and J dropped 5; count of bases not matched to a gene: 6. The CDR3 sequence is CASSSPTSEETQYF. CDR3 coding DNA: TGTGCCAGCAGCTCTCCGACTAGCGAGGAGACCCAGTACTTC.

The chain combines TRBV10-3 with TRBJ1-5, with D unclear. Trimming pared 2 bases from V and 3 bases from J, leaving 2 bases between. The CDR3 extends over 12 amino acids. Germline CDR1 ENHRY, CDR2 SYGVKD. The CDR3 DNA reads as TGTGCCATCAGTGAGAACAATCAGCCCCAGCATTTT. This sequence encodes CAISENNQPQHF.

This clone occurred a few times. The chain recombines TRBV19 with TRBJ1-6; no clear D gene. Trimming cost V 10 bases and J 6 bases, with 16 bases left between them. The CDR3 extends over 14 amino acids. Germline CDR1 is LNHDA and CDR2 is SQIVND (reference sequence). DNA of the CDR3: TGTGCCACCTGCGACCCCTCCGGTAATTCACCCCTCCACTTT. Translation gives CATCDPSGNSPLHF.

CDR3 in DNA: TGTGCCAGTAGTATGGTGGGATTCGATGGCTACACCTTC. Residues: CASSMVGFDGYTF. J is TRBJ1-2 and V is TRBV19; D is undetermined. With 3 bases removed from V and 6 bases from J, the gap between germline ends came to 11 bases. The CDR3 runs 13 residues. The germline V gene has CDR1 LNHDA and CDR2 SQIVND (reference sequence). Supplemented by reference TRBV19 and TRBJ1-2, the full variable domain reads DGGITQSPKYLFRKEGQNVTLSCEQNLNHDAMYWYRQDPGQGLRLIYYSQIVNDFQKGDIAEGYSVSREKKESFPLTVTSAQKNPTAFYLCASSMVGFDGYTFGSGTRLTVV.

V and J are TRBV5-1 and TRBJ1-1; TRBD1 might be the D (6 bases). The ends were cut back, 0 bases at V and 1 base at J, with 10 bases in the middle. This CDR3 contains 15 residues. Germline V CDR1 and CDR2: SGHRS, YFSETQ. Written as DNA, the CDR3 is TGCGCCAGCAGCTTGGTGGGACATAAGAACACTGAAGCTTTCTTT. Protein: CASSLVGHKNTEAFF. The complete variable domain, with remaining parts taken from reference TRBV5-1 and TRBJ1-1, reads KAGVTQTPRYLIKTRGQQVTLSCSPISGHRSVSWYQQTPGQGLQFLFEYFSETQRNKGNFPGRFSGRQFSNSRSEMNVSTLELGDSALYLCASSLVGHKNTEAFFGQGTRLTVV.

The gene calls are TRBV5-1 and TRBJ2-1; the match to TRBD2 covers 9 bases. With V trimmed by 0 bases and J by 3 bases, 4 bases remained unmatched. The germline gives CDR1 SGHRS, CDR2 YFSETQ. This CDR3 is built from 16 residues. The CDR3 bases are TGCGCCAGCAGCTTGGAGCTAGCGGGGTTCTACAATGAGCAGTTCTTC. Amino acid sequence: CASSLELAGFYNEQFF.